This T cell receptor beta chain was found in a study of shared clonotypes between healthy human individuals. Turning to this clone: The sample carries other DNA sequences with the same CDR3.

TCRdb keeps only in-frame clones here, not all; method: immunoSEQ multiplex PCR. The table lists about 2.5 million clones, 92% of them singletons. With 0 bases removed from V and 5 bases from J, the gap between germline ends came to 11 bases. Germline lookup yields CDR1 SGHRS and CDR2 YFSETQ. The CDR3 runs to 15 residues. V gene TRBV5-1 combines with J gene TRBJ2-2; D is perhaps TRBD1 (6 bases). The sequence was collected from a man in his late teens or twenties in good health. Some clones in this sample may be carry-over from other donors' samples. Sequencing was carried out using naive CD4+ T cells from PBMCs. Documented subset: CD45RA+ positively selected. The CDR3 DNA sequence: TGCGCCAGCAGCTTGGCTGGGGGCGGAACCGGGGAGCTGTTTTTT. Residues: CASSLAGGGTGELFF.